This T cell receptor beta chain came from a study of blood T cell repertoires in COVID-19. In the study overall: The origin of the acute and convalescent COVID-19 samples was the United States, Italy and Spain. The cDNA or gDNA used as material had been derived from T cells, B-cell-depleted T cells, or PBMCs.

This clone was detected only a few times. The CDR3 is made up of 15 amino acids. Trimming shortened V by 7 bases and J by 5 bases, and 16 bases separated the two germline ends. CDR1 SGHTS and CDR2 YDEGEE come from the germline V gene. In the authors' workflow: Amplification with reference gene primers provided the estimates of nucleated cell counts. The protocol was immunoSEQ multiplex PCR, while the TCRdb copy is restricted to in-frame clones and leaves out a portion. D and trimming were read from the DNA, whereas the V and J calls and clone size are those reported in that table. Of 72,000 or so clones in the sample, around 90% are singletons; the top ten hold 0.65% to 0.9%.

This clonotype originated in a woman older than 75 with acute or convalescent COVID-19. This chain uses TRBV5-8 with TRBJ1-6; the D gene is possibly TRBD1 (6 bases). Source material: peripheral blood. The CDR3 nucleotides read TGTGCCAGCCGACTGTCAGGGGTTAATAATTCACCCCTCCACTTT. Amino acid sequence: CASRLSGVNNSPLHF.